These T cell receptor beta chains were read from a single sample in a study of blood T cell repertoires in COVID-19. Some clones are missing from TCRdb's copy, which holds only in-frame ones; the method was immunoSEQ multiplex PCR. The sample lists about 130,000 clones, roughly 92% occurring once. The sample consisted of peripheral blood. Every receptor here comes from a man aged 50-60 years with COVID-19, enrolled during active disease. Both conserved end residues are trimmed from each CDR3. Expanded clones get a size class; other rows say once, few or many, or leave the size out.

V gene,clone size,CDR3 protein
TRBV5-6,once,ASSLITSDQETQY
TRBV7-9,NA,ASSPRPAPDTQY
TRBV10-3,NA,AISESTQRGSTDTQY
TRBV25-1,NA,ASSRGGGSYSGANVLT
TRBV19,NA,ASCTVLNTGELF
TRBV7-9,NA,ASSFGPYEQY
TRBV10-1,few,ASRTGNPYEQY
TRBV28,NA,ASSSGQLGEQY
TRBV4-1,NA,ASSQSLPGGGTDTQY
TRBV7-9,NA,ASSPGQGKETQY
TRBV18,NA,ASSPGAGETQY
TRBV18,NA,ASSPPKGIDTQY
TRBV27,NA,ASSLRGTATDGYT
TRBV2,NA,ASSSNAAGELF
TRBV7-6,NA,ASSLYPSGGVAGELF
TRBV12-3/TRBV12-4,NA,ASSFRTSGSQF
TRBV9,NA,ASSVSTSSTDTQY
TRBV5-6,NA,ASSGGQGVYEQY
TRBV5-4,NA,ASSTREMNTEAF
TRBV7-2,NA,ASSLEVGVAF
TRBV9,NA,ASSVGPGLPGELF
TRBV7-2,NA,ASSSRQGQETQY
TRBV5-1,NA,ASSKTGGGNQPQH
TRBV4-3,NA,ASSQGRGGYEQY
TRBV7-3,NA,ASSFEVGGGYNEQF
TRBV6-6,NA,ASRSTGAGNQPQH
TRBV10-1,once,ASSSSSTDTQY
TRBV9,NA,ASSVSSGGANYNEQF
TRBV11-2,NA,ASSSSGRRAGANVLT
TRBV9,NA,ASSAQGDTQY
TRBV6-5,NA,ASSREENYGYT
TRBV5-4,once,ASSSGLAGYTDTQY
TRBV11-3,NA,ASSPGRGHTNYGYT
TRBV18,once,ASSPTEKTEAF
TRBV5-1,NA,ASSLAGAEETQY
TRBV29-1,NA,SVRDSNTGELF
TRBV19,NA,ASRGTATNEKLF
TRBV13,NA,ASSSTLAGRINSF
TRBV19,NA,ASSMGKSTDTQY
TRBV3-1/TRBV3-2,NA,ASSQGLAGGGVDTQY
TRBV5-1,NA,ASSFSGRGGTDTQY
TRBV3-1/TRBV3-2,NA,ASSQDATREWNEQF
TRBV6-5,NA,ASTPSIGTQY
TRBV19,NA,ASLRSRGNYGYT
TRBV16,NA,ASSQSRGTGELF
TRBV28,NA,ASSQPRTSTDTQY
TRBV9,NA,ASSVALAANTGELF
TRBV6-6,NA,ASSYGGADGYT
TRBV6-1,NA,ASSDIGGLVYGYT
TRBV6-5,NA,ASSLGQGGETQY
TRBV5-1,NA,ASSLEYGDSNYGYT
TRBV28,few,ASSITGTSAYEQY
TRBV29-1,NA,SFRGGEKLF
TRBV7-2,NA,ASSLAWRENAEQY
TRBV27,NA,ASRGGTGSNQPQH
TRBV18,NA,ASSLGARGLDTEAF
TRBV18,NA,ASSPEGSGTEAF
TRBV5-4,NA,ASSFSGGGVHEQF
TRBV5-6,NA,ASSAPGQGFGEQF
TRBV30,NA,AWSELAGGYEQY